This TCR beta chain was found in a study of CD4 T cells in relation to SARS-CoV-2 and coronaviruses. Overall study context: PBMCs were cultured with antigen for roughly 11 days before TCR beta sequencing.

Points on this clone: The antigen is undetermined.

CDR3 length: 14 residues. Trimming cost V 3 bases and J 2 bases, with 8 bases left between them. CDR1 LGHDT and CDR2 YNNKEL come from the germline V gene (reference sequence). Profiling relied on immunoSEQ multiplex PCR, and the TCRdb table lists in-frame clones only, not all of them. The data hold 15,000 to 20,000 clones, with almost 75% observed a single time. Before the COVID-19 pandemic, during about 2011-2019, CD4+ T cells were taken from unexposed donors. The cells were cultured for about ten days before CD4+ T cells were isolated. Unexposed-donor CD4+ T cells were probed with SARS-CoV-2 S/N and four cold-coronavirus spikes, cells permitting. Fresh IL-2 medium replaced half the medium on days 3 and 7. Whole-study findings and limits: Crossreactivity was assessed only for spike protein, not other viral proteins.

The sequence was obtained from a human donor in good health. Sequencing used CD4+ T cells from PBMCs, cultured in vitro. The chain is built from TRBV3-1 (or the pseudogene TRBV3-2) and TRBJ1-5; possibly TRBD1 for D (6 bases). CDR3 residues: CASSHRGGNQPQHF. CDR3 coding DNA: TGTGCCAGCAGCCACAGGGGAGGCAATCAGCCCCAGCATTTT.